Below, 23 T cell receptor beta chains from the same sample are listed, as sequenced in a study of patients and donors after allogeneic stem cell transplantation. TCRdb reprocessed the RT-PCR reads with MiXCR, giving one entry per CDR3 protein. The sample includes about 87,000 distinct CDR3 sequences, around 5% seen only once; the top ten take about 2.8%. Sequences were obtained from blood, either unsorted or a sorted T cell fraction (not recorded which). These receptor sequences come from a human donor who was either an allogeneic HSCT recipient or a stem cell or donor lymphocyte infusion donor (not recorded which). It is not recorded whose cells these are; they may come from a transplant donor.

There are a few counts of this clonotype. The gene calls are TRBV24-1 and TRBJ2-2, with 8 bases that match TRBD1. Germline V gives CDR1 KGHDR, CDR2 SFDVKD. The CDR3 runs 14 residues. The V and J ends lost 12 bases and 4 bases, in that order; junction bases with no gene match: 9. The CDR3 is CASERQGSTGELFF. The DNA of the CDR3 is TGTGCCTCCGAACGACAGGGGAGCACCGGGGAGCTGTTTTTT.

The rearrangement links TRBV18 to TRBJ2-7; 7 bases are a match to TRBD1. Germline lookup yields CDR1 KGHSH and CDR2 LQKENI. The CDR3 spans 14 residues. With 3 bases clipped from V and 3 bases from J, the junction kept 5 bases outside the gene matches. The DNA of the CDR3 is TGTGCCAGCTCACCTCCGGGACAGAGCTACGAGCAGTACTTC. It specifies CASSPPGQSYEQYF.

This clonotype was seen many times. The chain has TRBV27 and TRBJ1-4; maybe TRBD1 (5 bases). The CDR3 contains 15 residues. With 0 bases removed from V and 5 bases from J, the gap between germline ends came to 10 bases. Germline CDR1 MNHEY, CDR2 SMNVEV (reference sequence). For the CDR3, the DNA is TGTGCCAGCAGTTTATCGGTGGGGCACAATGAAAAACTGTTTTTT. It translates to CASSLSVGHNEKLFF.

This clonotype was detected many times. The gene calls are TRBV18 and TRBJ2-7; D not certain. V was clipped by 3 bases and J by 5 bases, with 8 bases between them. Per the germline V gene, CDR1 is KGHSH and CDR2 is LQKENI. This CDR3 comprises 12 residues. In nucleotides, the CDR3 is TGTGCCAGCTCACCCTCGTCGGACGAGCAGTACTTC. Translation: CASSPSSDEQYF.

This clonotype was found many times. J is TRBJ2-7 and V is TRBV6-1, with D perhaps matching TRBD2 (6 bases). Trimming removed 1 base at V and 3 bases at J, with 13 bases between. The CDR3 totals 15 residues. Germline-derived CDR1 and CDR2 are MNHNS and SASEGT. CDR3 DNA sequence: TGTGCCAGCAGTGAAGTCTTGGGGGAGGACTACGAGCAGTACTTC. Its protein product is CASSEVLGEDYEQYF.

The rearrangement uses TRBV18 and TRBJ1-1; D perhaps matches TRBD1 (5 bases). V was cut by 0 bases and J by 5 bases, with 13 bases left in between. The germline CDR1 and CDR2 sequences are KGHSH and LQKENI. This CDR3 has 15 amino acids. The CDR3 loop is CASSPPGAIGTEAFF. The CDR3 region has the DNA TGTGCCAGCTCACCACCAGGGGCGATCGGAACTGAAGCTTTCTTT.

The chain joins TRBV7-9 to TRBJ1-2; 10 bases map to TRBD1. Germline V gene lookup returns CDR1 SEHNR and CDR2 FQNEAQ (reference sequence). This CDR3 contains 14 residues. V shed 4 bases, J shed 8 bases, and the junction held 7 bases outside the gene matches. The CDR3 nucleotides read TGTGCCAGCAGCTGGTGGGACAGGGGCCGGGGCTACACCTTC. Protein sequence: CASSWWDRGRGYTF.

This clonotype occurred many times. V usage is TRBV5-5 and J usage is TRBJ2-3; the D is unclear. V was clipped by 2 bases and J by 2 bases, with 9 bases between them. The CDR3 covers 14 residues. Germline-derived CDR1 and CDR2 are SGHKS and YYEKEE (reference sequence). CDR3 sequence (DNA): TGTGCCAGCAGCTTCACTACCGACACAGATACGCAGTATTTT. As protein: CASSFTTDTDTQYF.

The genes are TRBV5-1 and TRBJ2-3; TRBD1 matches 7 bases. CDR1 SGHRS and CDR2 YFSETQ come from the germline V gene. The CDR3 totals 15 residues. The V gene end was trimmed by 0 bases and the J gene end by 4 bases; junction bases not matched to a gene: 5. In DNA, the CDR3 is TGCGCCAGCAGCTTGGGACAGGGTGGAGCAGATACGCAGTATTTT. This translates into CASSLGQGGADTQYF. The whole variable domain, filled in from reference TRBV5-1 and TRBJ2-3, reads KAGVTQTPRYLIKTRGQQVTLSCSPISGHRSVSWYQQTPGQGLQFLFEYFSETQRNKGNFPGRFSGRQFSNSRSEMNVSTLELGDSALYLCASSLGQGGADTQYFGPGTRLTVL.

This clonotype was picked up many times. The chain links TRBV7-9 to TRBJ2-7, with 9 bases lining up with TRBD1. Germline CDR1 and CDR2: SEHNR and FQNEAQ (reference sequence). V shed 4 bases, J shed 1 base, and the junction held 2 bases outside the gene matches. CDR3 length: 14 amino acids. CDR3 nucleotide sequence: TGTGCCAGCAGCTCACAGGGGGCATCCTACGAGCAGTACTTC. It codes for CASSSQGASYEQYF.

In its sample, this clonotype was seen many times. The chain has TRBV24-1 and TRBJ2-1, with 7 positions matching TRBD1. With 3 bases clipped from V and 15 bases from J, the junction kept 7 bases outside the gene matches. Looked up from germline, CDR1 is KGHDR and CDR2 is SFDVKD. The CDR3 has 12 residues. This chain's CDR3 is CATSDGGTVWFF. The DNA for the CDR3 is TGTGCCACCAGTGATGGTGGGACAGTCTGGTTCTTC.

This clonotype has only a few counts. The chain joins TRBV5-8 to TRBJ2-5; no clear D gene. The CDR3 is 14 amino acids. Germline V lookup: CDR1 SGHTS, CDR2 YDEGEE. V was trimmed by 0 bases and J by 7 bases, leaving 13 bases between them. The CDR3 DNA reads as TGTGCCAGCAGCTTGGACCCCAGAGCAGGGACCCAGTACTTC. Translated, it gives CASSLDPRAGTQYF.

This clonotype was seen only a few times. V and J are TRBV12-3 or TRBV12-4 and TRBJ1-6; TRBD1 might be the D (6 bases). V lost 5 bases, J lost 9 bases, and 17 bases lay in between. This CDR3 spans 15 amino acids. CDR3 loop: CASSHRVSLSSPLHF. The CDR3 DNA sequence: TGTGCCAGCAGTCACAGGGTCTCCTTAAGTTCACCCCTCCACTTT.

This clonotype was found many times. The chain joins TRBV18 to TRBJ2-3; 11 bases align to TRBD2. Losses at the gene ends were 6 bases for V and 2 bases for J; bases not matched to a gene: 7. Germline CDR1 KGHSH, CDR2 LQKENI. The CDR3 covers 16 residues. This CDR3 is CASSSGTSGSTDTQYF. The DNA for the CDR3 is TGTGCCAGCTCTTCCGGGACTAGCGGCTCCACAGATACGCAGTATTTT.

The chain employs TRBV2 and TRBJ1-4, with D maybe TRBD1 (6 bases). Germline values: CDR1 SNHLY, CDR2 FYNNEI. This CDR3 comprises 14 residues. V was clipped by 6 bases and J by 3 bases, with 11 bases between them. The CDR3 loop reads CASSYRAANEKLFF. In nucleotides, the CDR3 is TGTGCCAGCAGCTACAGGGCGGCTAATGAAAAACTGTTTTTT.

At least ten counts were recorded for this clonotype. The chain uses TRBV7-8 and TRBJ2-3; D uncertain. The CDR3 has 13 residues. Between the trimmed V and J ends, which lost 3 bases and 3 bases, there was a span of 7 bases. Germline CDR1 SGHVS, CDR2 FQNEAQ. The CDR3 reads CASSFFGTDTQYF. The CDR3 DNA is TGTGCCAGCAGCTTTTTCGGAACAGATACGCAGTATTTT.

This clonotype was recorded at least ten times. J is TRBJ1-1 and V is TRBV27; the D gene is possibly TRBD1 (5 bases). This CDR3 has 12 residues. CDR1 MNHEY and CDR2 SMNVEV come from the germline V gene (reference sequence). Trimming stripped 8 bases from V and 3 bases from J, with 10 bases between. This chain's CDR3 is CASGAQYTEAFF. The CDR3 nucleotides are TGTGCCAGCGGGGCCCAGTACACTGAAGCTTTCTTT.

This clonotype was seen many times. The chain links TRBV5-1 to TRBJ2-1, with D possibly being TRBD1 or TRBD2 (6 bases each). Germline V gene data show CDR1 as SGHRS and CDR2 as YFSETQ. The CDR3 contains 15 residues. V was clipped by 1 base and J by 2 bases, with 10 bases between them. The CDR3 loop is CASSLRGVTYNEQFF. CDR3 DNA sequence: TGCGCCAGCAGCTTGAGGGGGGTCACCTACAATGAGCAGTTCTTC.

This clonotype was recorded at least ten times. V and J are TRBV7-2 and TRBJ1-2; TRBD1 agrees at 7 bases. CDR1 is SGHTA and CDR2 is FQGNSA in the germline V gene. V lost 1 base to trimming and J lost 2 bases; unmatched junction nucleotides: 4. There are 15 residues in the CDR3. The CDR3, as DNA: TGTGCCAGCAGCTTAGTCACAGGGGCCAACTATGGCTACACCTTC. Its protein is CASSLVTGANYGYTF.

CDR3 sequence: CASSLALGQETQYF. CDR3 coding DNA: TGTGCCAGCAGTTTAGCGCTAGGCCAAGAGACCCAGTACTTC. This chain joins TRBV12-3 or TRBV12-4 and TRBJ2-5; D ambiguous. V shed 0 bases and J shed 1 base, with 6 bases lying between them. The CDR3 spans 14 residues.

A few counts support this clonotype. This chain connects TRBV9 to TRBJ2-7, with TRBD1 as a possible D gene (5 bases). The length of the CDR3 is 15 residues. In germline, CDR1 is SGDLS, CDR2 YYNGEE. V was trimmed by 0 bases and J by 7 bases, leaving 17 bases between them. The CDR3 nucleotides read TGTGCCAGCAGCGTAGGAGGTGTAGGGGCGCTAGAGCAGTACTTC. Translating it yields CASSVGGVGALEQYF.

Ten or more counts support this clonotype. The chain links TRBV10-2 to TRBJ1-2, with TRBD1 matching over 11 bases. The CDR3 totals 14 residues. Germline V gene data show CDR1 as WSHSY and CDR2 as SAAADI. J was trimmed by 8 bases and V by 6 bases; bases with no gene match: 8. The DNA of the CDR3 is TGCGCCAGCAGCGCCGGGACAGGGGGAAGGGGCTACACCTTC. Translation gives CASSAGTGGRGYTF.

V is TRBV14 and J is TRBJ1-2; a possible D gene is TRBD1 (6 bases). V gave up 0 bases and J gave up 7 bases, with 15 bases separating them. The CDR3 runs 15 residues. From germline, CDR1 is SGHDN and CDR2 FVKESK. The CDR3 nucleotides are TGTGCCAGCAGCCAAGATGGTGCCTCCAGGGGTGGCTACACCTTC. Translation gives CASSQDGASRGGYTF.